This TCR beta chain stems from a study of T cell clonality in common variable immunodeficiency. Study observations and caveats: What drives increased CVID clonality needs T cell subpopulation sequencing. In common variable immunodeficiency, TCR beta chains reportedly carried fewer deletions and N-nucleotide insertions. CVID subjects had higher TCRbeta clonality than healthy controls, most marked in about a third.

Caucasian heritage predominated among both patients and controls. All CVID subjects were on immunoglobulin replacement for at least one year. This table comes from immunoSEQ multiplex PCR, and its TCRdb copy is limited to in-frame clones, with some not included. The sample holds under 8,500 clones, and no clone turns up only once. With regard to this clone: Antigen: not known.

Sequencing was carried out using peripheral blood mononuclear cells. The clonotype comes from a human donor with common variable immunodeficiency.

CDR3 in amino acids: CASSLDGALDTQYF. The DNA read from the CDR3 is TGTGCCAGCAGCTTAGATGGGGCATTAGATACG. The genes are TRBV7-6 and TRBJ2-3, with a possible D match to TRBD1 (5 bases). The observed sequence ends 3 residues before the CDR3 terminus, with the missing tail filled in from the germline J gene. Germline CDR1 reads SGHVS; CDR2 reads FNYEAQ. Trimming stripped 1 base from V and 5 bases from J, with 10 bases between. There are 14 residues in the CDR3.